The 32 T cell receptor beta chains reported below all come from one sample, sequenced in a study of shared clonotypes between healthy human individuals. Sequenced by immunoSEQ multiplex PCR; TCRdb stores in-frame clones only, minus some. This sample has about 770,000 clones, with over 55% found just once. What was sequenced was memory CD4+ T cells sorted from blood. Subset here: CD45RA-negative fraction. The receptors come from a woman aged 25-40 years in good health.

CDR3 amino acids: CASSLGTGVYEQYF. The CDR3 region has the DNA TGTGCCAGCAGCTTAGGGACAGGGGTCTACGAGCAGTACTTC. The chain joins TRBV7-2 to TRBJ2-7; 9 positions match TRBD1. J was trimmed by 3 bases and V by 1 base; bases with no gene match: 1. The CDR3 is 14 residues long. Germline V lookup: CDR1 SGHTA, CDR2 FQGNSA.

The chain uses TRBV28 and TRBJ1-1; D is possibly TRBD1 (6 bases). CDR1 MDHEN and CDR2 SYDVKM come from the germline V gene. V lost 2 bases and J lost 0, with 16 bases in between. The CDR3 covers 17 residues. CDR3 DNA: TGTGCCAGCAGTTTACGGGGGGCAGCTGGGGTGAACACTGAAGCTTTCTTT. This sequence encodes CASSLRGAAGVNTEAFF.

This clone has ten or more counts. DNA of the CDR3: TGTGCCAGCTCACCTCCGACAGGGGCCGGTCCTTTCTCTGGAAACACCATATATTTT. Translation gives CASSPPTGAGPFSGNTIYF. The chain uses TRBV18 and TRBJ1-3; 8 bases are a match to TRBD1. With 3 bases clipped from V and 0 bases from J, the junction kept 13 bases outside the gene matches. The CDR3 has 19 residues. Germline V lookup: CDR1 KGHSH, CDR2 LQKENI.

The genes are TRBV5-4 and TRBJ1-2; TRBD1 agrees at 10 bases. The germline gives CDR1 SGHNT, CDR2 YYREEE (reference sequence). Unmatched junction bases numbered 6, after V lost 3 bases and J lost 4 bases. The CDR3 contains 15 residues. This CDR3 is CASSSKGQGIYGYTF. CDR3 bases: TGTGCCAGCAGCTCAAAGGGACAGGGGATCTATGGCTACACCTTC.

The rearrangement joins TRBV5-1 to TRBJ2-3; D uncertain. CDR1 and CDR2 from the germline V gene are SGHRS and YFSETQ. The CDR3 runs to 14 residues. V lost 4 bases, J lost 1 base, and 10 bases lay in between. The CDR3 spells CASSPQVGTDTQYF. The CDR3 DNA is TGCGCCAGCAGCCCGCAAGTGGGCACAGATACGCAGTATTTT.

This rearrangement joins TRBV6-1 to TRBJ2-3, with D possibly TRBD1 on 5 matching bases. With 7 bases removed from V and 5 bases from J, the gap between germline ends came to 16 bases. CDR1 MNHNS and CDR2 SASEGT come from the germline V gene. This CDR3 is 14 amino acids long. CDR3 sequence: CASIPKGSLDTQYF. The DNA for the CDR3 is TGTGCCAGCATACCAAAGGGGTCCCTAGATACGCAGTATTTT.

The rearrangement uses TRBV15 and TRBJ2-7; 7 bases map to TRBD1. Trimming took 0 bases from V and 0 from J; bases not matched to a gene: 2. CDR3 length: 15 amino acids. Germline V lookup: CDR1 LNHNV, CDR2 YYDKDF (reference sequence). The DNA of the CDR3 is TGTGCCACCAGCAGAGAGGACAGGAGCTCCTACGAGCAGTACTTC. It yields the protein CATSREDRSSYEQYF.

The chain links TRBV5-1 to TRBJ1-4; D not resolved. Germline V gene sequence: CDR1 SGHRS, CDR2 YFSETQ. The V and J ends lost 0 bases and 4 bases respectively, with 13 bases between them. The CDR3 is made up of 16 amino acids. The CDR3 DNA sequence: TGCGCCAGCAGCTTGGAGTATGCGGGAAGTAATGAAAAACTGTTTTTT. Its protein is CASSLEYAGSNEKLFF.

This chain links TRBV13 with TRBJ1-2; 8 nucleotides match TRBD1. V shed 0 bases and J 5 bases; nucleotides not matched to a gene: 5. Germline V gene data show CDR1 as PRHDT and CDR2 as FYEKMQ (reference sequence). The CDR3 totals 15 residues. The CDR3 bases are TGTGCCAGCAGCTTAGGACAGGGGGGCGGTTATGGCTACACCTTC. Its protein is CASSLGQGGGYGYTF. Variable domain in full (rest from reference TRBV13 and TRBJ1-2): AAGVIQSPRHLIKEKRETATLKCYPIPRHDTVYWYQQGPGQDPQFLISFYEKMQSDKGSIPDRFSAQQFSDYHSELNMSSLELGDSALYFCASSLGQGGGYGYTFGSGTRLTVV.

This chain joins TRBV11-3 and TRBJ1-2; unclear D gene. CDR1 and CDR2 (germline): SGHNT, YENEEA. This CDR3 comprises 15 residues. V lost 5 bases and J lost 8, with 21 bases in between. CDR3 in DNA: TGTGCCAGCAGCCGACCCCTTACCGGGCCCCGGGGCTACACCTTC. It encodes CASSRPLTGPRGYTF.

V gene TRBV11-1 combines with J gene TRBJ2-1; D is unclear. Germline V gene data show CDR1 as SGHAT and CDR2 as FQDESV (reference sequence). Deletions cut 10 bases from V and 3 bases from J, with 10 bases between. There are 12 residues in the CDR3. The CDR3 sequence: CAITRNYNEQFF. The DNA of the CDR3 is TGTGCCATCACGAGGAACTACAATGAGCAGTTCTTC.

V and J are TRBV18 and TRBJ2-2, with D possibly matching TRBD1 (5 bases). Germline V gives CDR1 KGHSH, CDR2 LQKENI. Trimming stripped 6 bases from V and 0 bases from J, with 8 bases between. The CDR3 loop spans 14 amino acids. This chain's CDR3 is CASSGRANTGELFF. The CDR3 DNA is TGTGCCAGCTCGGGGCGCGCGAACACCGGGGAGCTGTTTTTT. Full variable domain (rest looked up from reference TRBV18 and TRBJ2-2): NAGVMQNPRHLVRRRGQEARLRCSPMKGHSHVYWYRQLPEEGLKFMVYLQKENIIDESGMPKERFSAEFPKEGPSILRIQQVVRGDSAAYFCASSGRANTGELFFGEGSRLTVL.

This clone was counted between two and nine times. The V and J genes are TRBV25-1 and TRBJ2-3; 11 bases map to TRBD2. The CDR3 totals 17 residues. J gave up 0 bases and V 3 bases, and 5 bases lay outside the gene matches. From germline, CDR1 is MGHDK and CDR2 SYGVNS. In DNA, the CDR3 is TGTGCCAGCAGTGACTCAGGGACTAGCGGAAGCACAGATACGCAGTATTTT. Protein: CASSDSGTSGSTDTQYF. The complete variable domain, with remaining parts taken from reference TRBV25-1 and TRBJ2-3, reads EADIYQTPRYLVIGTGKKITLECSQTMGHDKMYWYQQDPGMELHLIHYSYGVNSTEKGDLSSESTVSRIRTEHFPLTLESARPSHTSQYLCASSDSGTSGSTDTQYFGPGTRLTVL.

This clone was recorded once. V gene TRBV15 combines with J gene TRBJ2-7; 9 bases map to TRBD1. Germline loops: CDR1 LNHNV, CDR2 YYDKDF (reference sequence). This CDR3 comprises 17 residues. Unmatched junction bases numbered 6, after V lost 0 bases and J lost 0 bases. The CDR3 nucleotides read TGTGCCACCAGCAGAGACCTCCGACAGGGGGGCTCCTACGAGCAGTACTTC. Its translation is CATSRDLRQGGSYEQYF.

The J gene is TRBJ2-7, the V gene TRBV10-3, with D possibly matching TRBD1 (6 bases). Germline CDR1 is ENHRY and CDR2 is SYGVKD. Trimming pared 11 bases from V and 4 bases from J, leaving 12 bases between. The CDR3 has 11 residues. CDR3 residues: CAVQGSYEQYF. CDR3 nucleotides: TGTGCCGTGCAGGGGTCTTACGAGCAGTACTTC.

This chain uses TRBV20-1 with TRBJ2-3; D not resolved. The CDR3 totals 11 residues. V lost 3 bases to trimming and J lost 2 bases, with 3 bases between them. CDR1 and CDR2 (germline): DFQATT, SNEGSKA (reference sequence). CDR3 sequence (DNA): TGCAGTGCTAGCGTCACAGATACGCAGTATTTT. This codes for CSASVTDTQYF.

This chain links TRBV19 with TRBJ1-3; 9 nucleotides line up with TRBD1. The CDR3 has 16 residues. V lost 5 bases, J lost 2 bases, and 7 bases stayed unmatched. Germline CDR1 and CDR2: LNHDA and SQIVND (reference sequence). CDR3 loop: CASSLPGQGAGNTIYF. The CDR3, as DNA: TGTGCCAGTAGTCTTCCGGGACAGGGAGCTGGAAACACCATATATTTT.

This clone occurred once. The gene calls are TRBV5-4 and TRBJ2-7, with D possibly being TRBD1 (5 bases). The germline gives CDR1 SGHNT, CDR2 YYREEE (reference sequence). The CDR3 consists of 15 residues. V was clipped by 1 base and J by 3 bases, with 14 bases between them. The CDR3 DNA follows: TGTGCCAGCAGCTTGCATCCAGGGTCGGTCTACGAGCAGTACTTC. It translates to CASSLHPGSVYEQYF.

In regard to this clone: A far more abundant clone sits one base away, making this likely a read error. The CDR3 region has the DNA TGTGCCTGGAATCCACTGGGCCAATTCTCTGGAAACACCATATATTTT. Translated: CAWNPLGQFSGNTIYF. The chain has TRBV30 and TRBJ1-3; D remains unclear. The V gene lost 4 bases and the J gene lost 0 bases, with 16 bases spanning the gap. Germline-derived CDR1 and CDR2 are GTSNPN and SVGIG (reference sequence). The CDR3 is 16 residues long.

The CDR3, as DNA: TGTGCCAGTAAAGCGGGAGGTTCAGACAATGAGCAGTTCTTC. Amino acids: CASKAGGSDNEQFF. V and J are TRBV19 and TRBJ2-1; 9 nucleotides align to TRBD2. Trimming at V came to 7 bases and at J to 5 bases, leaving 6 bases not matched to a gene. The length of the CDR3 is 14 residues. Germline V gives CDR1 LNHDA, CDR2 SQIVND (reference sequence).

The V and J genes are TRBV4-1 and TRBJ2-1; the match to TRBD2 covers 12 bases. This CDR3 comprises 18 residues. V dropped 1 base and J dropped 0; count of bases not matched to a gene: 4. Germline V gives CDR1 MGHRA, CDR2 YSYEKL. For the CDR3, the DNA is TGCGCCAGCAGCCAAGCTAGCGGGAGGGGATTCTCCTACAATGAGCAGTTCTTC. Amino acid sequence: CASSQASGRGFSYNEQFF.

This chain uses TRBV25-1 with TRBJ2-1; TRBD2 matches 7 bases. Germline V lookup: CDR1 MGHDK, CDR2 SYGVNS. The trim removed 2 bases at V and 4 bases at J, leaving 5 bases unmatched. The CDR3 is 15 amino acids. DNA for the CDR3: TGTGCCAGCAGTGAAGTGGCTAGCGGATACAATGAGCAGTTCTTC. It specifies CASSEVASGYNEQFF.

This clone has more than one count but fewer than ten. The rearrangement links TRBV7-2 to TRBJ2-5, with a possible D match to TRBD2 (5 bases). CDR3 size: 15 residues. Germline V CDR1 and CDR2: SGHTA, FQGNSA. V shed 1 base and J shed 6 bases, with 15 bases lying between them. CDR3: CASSLVTIAGKTQYF. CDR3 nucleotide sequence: TGTGCCAGCAGCTTAGTGACTATTGCCGGAAAGACCCAGTACTTC. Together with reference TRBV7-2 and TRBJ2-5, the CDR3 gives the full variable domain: GAGVSQSPSNKVTEKGKDVELRCDPISGHTALYWYRQSLGQGLEFLIYFQGNSAPDKSGLPSDRFSAERTGGSVSTLTIQRTQQEDSAVYLCASSLVTIAGKTQYFGPGTRLLVL.

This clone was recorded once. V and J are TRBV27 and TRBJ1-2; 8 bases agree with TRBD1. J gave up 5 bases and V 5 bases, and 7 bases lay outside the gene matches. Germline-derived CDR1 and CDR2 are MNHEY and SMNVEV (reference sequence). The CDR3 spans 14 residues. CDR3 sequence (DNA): TGTGCCAGCAGTAGGACAGGGTCCCTATATGGCTACACCTTC. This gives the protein CASSRTGSLYGYTF.

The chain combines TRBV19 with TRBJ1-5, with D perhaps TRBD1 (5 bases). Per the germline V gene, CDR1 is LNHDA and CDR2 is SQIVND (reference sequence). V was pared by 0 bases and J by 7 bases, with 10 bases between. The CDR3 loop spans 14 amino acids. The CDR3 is CASSIDPGLQPQHF. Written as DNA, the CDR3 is TGTGCCAGTAGTATAGATCCAGGGTTGCAGCCCCAGCATTTT.

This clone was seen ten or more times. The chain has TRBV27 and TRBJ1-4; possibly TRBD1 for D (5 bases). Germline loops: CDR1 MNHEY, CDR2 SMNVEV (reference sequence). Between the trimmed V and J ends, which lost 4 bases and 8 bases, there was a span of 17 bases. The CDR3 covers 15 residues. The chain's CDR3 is CASSSVSGVSEKLFF. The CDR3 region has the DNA TGTGCCAGCAGTTCCGTCTCGGGGGTGAGCGAAAAACTGTTTTTT.

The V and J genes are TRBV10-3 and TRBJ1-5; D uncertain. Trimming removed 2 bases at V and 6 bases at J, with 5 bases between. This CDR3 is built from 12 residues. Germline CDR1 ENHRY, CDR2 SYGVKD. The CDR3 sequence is CAISEGSQPQHF. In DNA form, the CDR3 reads TGTGCCATCAGTGAGGGGTCTCAGCCCCAGCATTTT.

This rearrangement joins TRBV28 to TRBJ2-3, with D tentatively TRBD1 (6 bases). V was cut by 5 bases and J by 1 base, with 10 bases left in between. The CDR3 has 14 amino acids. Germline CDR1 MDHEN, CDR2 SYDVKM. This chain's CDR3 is CASSTGSGTDTQYF. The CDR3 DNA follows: TGTGCCAGCAGTACAGGGTCTGGCACAGATACGCAGTATTTT.

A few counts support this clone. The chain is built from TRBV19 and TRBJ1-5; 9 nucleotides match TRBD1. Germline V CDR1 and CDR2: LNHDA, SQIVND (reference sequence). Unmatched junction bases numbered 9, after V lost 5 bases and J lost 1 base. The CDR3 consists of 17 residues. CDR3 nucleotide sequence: TGTGCCAGTAGTGCGCACAGGGGGCGCACGAGCAATCAGCCCCAGCATTTT. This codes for CASSAHRGRTSNQPQHF.

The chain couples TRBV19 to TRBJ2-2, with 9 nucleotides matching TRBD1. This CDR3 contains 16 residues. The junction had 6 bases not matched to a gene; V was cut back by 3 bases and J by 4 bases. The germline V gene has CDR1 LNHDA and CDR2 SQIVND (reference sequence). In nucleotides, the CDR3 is TGTGCCAGTAGTATTGGACAGGGGATCAGCACCGGGGAGCTGTTTTTT. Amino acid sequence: CASSIGQGISTGELFF.

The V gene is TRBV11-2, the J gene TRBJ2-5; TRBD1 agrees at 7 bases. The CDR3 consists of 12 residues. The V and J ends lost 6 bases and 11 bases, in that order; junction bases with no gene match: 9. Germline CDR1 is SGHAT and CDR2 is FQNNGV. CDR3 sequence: CASREGGSEQYF. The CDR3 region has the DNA TGTGCCAGCAGAGAAGGGGGCTCAGAGCAGTACTTC.

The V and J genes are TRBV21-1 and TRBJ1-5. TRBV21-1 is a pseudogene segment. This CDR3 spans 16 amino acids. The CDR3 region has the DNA TGTGCCAGCAATAGCTTCCAAATTTATAGCAATCAGCCCCAGCATTTT. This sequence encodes CASNSFQIYSNQPQHF.